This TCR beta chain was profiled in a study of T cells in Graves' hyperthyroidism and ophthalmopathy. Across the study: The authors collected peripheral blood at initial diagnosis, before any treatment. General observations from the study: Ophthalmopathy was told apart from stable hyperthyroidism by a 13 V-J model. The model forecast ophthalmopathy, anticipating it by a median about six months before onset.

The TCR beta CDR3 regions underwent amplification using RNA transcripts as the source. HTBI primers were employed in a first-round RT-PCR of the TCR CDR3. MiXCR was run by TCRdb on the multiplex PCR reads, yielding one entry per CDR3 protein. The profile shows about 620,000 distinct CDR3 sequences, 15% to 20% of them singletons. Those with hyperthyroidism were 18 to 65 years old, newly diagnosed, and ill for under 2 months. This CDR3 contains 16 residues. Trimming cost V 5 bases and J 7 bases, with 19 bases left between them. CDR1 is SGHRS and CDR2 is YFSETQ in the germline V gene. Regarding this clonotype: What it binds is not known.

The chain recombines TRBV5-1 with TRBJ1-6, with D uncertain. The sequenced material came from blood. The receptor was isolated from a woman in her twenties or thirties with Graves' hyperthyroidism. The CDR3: CASSPQGGIGNSPLHF. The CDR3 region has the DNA TGCGCCAGCAGTCCTCAAGGAGGAATCGGAAATTCACCCCTCCACTTT.